Each of the 4 T cell receptor beta chains below was sequenced from the same sample in a study of T cell changes during pregnancy in multiple sclerosis. Method: immunoSEQ multiplex PCR; TCRdb's copy keeps in-frame clones and lacks some. The sample includes around 2,200 clones, just under 80% of them seen just once. The material sequenced was CD4+ T cells from PBMCs (not recorded whether the cells were cultured). The receptors were gathered from a female patient with multiple sclerosis, enrolled in a pregnancy study. Some clones in this sample may be carry-over from other donors' samples.

The chain uses TRBV27 and TRBJ1-4, with a weak D call TRBD1 (5 bases). V lost 1 base, J lost 3 bases, and 18 bases lay in between. This CDR3 comprises 18 residues. CDR1 and CDR2 from the germline V gene are MNHEY and SMNVEV (reference sequence). This CDR3 reads CASSLLYSRGNPNEKLFF. DNA of the CDR3: TGTGCCAGCAGTTTATTATATAGTAGGGGAAATCCTAATGAAAAACTGTTTTTT. Looking up the rest from reference TRBV27 and TRBJ1-4 gives the full variable domain: EAQVTQNPRYLITVTGKKLTVTCSQNMNHEYMSWYRQDPGLGLRQIYYSMNVEVTDKGDVPEGYKVSRKEKRNFPLILESPSPNQTSLYFCASSLLYSRGNPNEKLFFGSGTQLSVL.

By its share, this clone is medium-sized. The V and J genes are TRBV2 and TRBJ2-2, with a tentative D call TRBD2 (5 bases). V shed 3 bases and J shed 4 bases, with 18 bases lying between them. Germline V gene data show CDR1 as SNHLY and CDR2 as FYNNEI. The CDR3 has 17 residues. The CDR3 spells CASSEGSAGMITGELFF. The CDR3 DNA reads TGTGCCAGCAGTGAGGGTTCGGCGGGTATGATCACCGGGGAGCTGTTTTTT.

The gene calls are TRBV4-2 and TRBJ2-1; D remains unclear. Trimming stripped 1 base from V and 3 bases from J, with 10 bases between. Germline values: CDR1 LGHNA, CDR2 YNFKEQ. The length of the CDR3 is 15 residues. DNA for the CDR3: TGTGCCAGCAGCCAAGGCAATGAGATCTACAATGAGCAGTTCTTC. It yields the protein CASSQGNEIYNEQFF.

The J gene is TRBJ1-2, the V gene TRBV28, with TRBD1 as a possible D gene (6 bases). Trimming pared 9 bases from V and 4 bases from J, leaving 21 bases between. CDR3 length equals 15 residues. CDR1 and CDR2 from the germline V gene are MDHEN and SYDVKM. For the CDR3, the DNA is TGTGCCAGTGCAATCCACAGGGTTCGAAGCTATGGCTACACCTTC. Its translation: CASAIHRVRSYGYTF.